These 28 T cell receptor beta chains originate from one sample sequenced in a study of beta chain features in type 1 diabetes. Points from the study as a whole: Type 1 diabetes patients had TCRB CDR3s that were shorter (moderately but significantly so) in all four CD4+ subsets.

Expressed TCRB transcripts were sequenced after all isolated RNA was converted to cDNA. Clones were sequenced by immunoSEQ multiplex PCR, and TCRdb holds only the in-frame ones, with some missing. The table lists 150,000 to 200,000 clones, roughly 8% of them singletons. The antigens these receptors bind are not known. The source material was central memory CD4+ T cells from blood. The receptor set was obtained from a man between 18 and 35 years old with type 1 diabetes.

The V and J genes are TRBV28 and TRBJ2-5; D may be TRBD1 (5 bases). The CDR3 sequence is 14 residues long. Trimming cost V 5 bases and J 6 bases, with 16 bases left between them. Germline values: CDR1 MDHEN, CDR2 SYDVKM. The CDR3 sequence: CASSRQIGAQTQYF. The CDR3 DNA is TGTGCCAGCAGTCGCCAGATTGGGGCACAGACCCAGTACTTC.

The rearrangement joins TRBV25-1 to TRBJ2-3, with TRBD1 matching over 7 bases. The CDR3 loop spans 13 amino acids. After removal of 6 bases from V and 1 base from J, the junction contained 1 base not matched to a gene. CDR1 MGHDK and CDR2 SYGVNS come from the germline V gene. The CDR3 DNA reads as TGTGCCAGCAGCGGACAGGGCACAGATACGCAGTATTTT. Protein product: CASSGQGTDTQYF.

The V gene is TRBV6-6, the J gene TRBJ1-1, with a weak D call TRBD1 (6 bases). The germline CDR1 and CDR2 sequences are MNHNY and SVGAGI (reference sequence). CDR3 length equals 14 residues. Trimming cost V 6 bases and J 0 bases, with 11 bases left between them. The CDR3 DNA follows: TGTGCCAGCAGCGAGACAGGCCTGAACACTGAAGCTTTCTTT. This translates into CASSETGLNTEAFF.

This clone was observed a few times. The chain carries TRBV5-1 and TRBJ2-7, with 8 bases that match TRBD1. The CDR3 runs 13 residues. J gave up 4 bases and V 4 bases, and 4 bases lay outside the gene matches. CDR1 is SGHRS, CDR2 YFSETQ, per germline. The CDR3 reads CASSPDRAYEQYF. The CDR3 DNA reads as TGCGCCAGCAGCCCGGACAGGGCGTACGAGCAGTACTTC. The whole variable domain, filled in from reference TRBV5-1 and TRBJ2-7, reads KAGVTQTPRYLIKTRGQQVTLSCSPISGHRSVSWYQQTPGQGLQFLFEYFSETQRNKGNFPGRFSGRQFSNSRSEMNVSTLELGDSALYLCASSPDRAYEQYFGPGTRLTVT.

This rearrangement joins TRBV7-7 to TRBJ2-2, with D unresolved. CDR3 size: 16 residues. Germline V lookup: CDR1 SSHAT, CDR2 FNYEAQ (reference sequence). V lost 4 bases to trimming and J lost 4 bases, with 16 bases between them. The chain's CDR3 is CASSSNAQSGTGELFF. CDR3 bases: TGTGCCAGCAGCTCTAACGCCCAGTCGGGCACCGGGGAGCTGTTTTTT.

The genes are TRBV7-9 and TRBJ2-3, with D perhaps matching TRBD2 (5 bases). V was pared by 2 bases and J by 4 bases, with 16 bases between. The CDR3 length is 16 residues. Looked up from germline, CDR1 is SEHNR and CDR2 is FQNEAQ (reference sequence). CDR3 DNA: TGTGCCAGCAGCTTATTAGGTCTAGCTTTGCCAGATACGCAGTATTTT. As protein: CASSLLGLALPDTQYF.

This clone appeared a few times. The J gene is TRBJ2-3, the V gene TRBV6-5, with a weak D call TRBD1 (6 bases). The germline V and J ends were trimmed by 4 bases and 4 bases, with 9 bases remaining between them. CDR3 size: 13 residues. In germline, CDR1 is MNHEY, CDR2 SVGAGI. The CDR3 loop is CASSFPGADTQYF. DNA of the CDR3: TGTGCCAGCAGTTTCCCAGGGGCAGATACGCAGTATTTT.

This clone came up many times. This rearrangement joins TRBV18 to TRBJ2-1; 9 bases are shared with TRBD1. This CDR3 has 15 amino acids. Germline values: CDR1 KGHSH, CDR2 LQKENI. Trimming at V came to 3 bases and at J to 7 bases, leaving 7 bases not matched to a gene. CDR3 nucleotides: TGTGCCAGCTCACCCGCCGGGACAGGGAATAATGAGCAGTTCTTC. Translating gives CASSPAGTGNNEQFF.

The chain uses TRBV18 and TRBJ2-5; D remains unclear. V was trimmed by 3 bases and J by 0 bases, leaving 8 bases between them. Germline V gene sequence: CDR1 KGHSH, CDR2 LQKENI. The CDR3 is made up of 14 amino acids. The CDR3 spells CASSPQANQETQYF. The CDR3 DNA follows: TGTGCCAGCTCACCGCAGGCAAACCAAGAGACCCAGTACTTC.

As DNA, the CDR3 is TGTGCCAGTGCCCGGACAGGGGGCTCCTCTTTTTTTGGCGAGCAGTACTTC. Translated, it gives CASARTGGSSFFGEQYF. The chain links TRBV19 to TRBJ2-7, with 11 bases matching TRBD1. Looked up from germline, CDR1 is LNHDA and CDR2 is SQIVND (reference sequence). V trimming: 8 bases; J trimming: 6 bases; junction bases outside the gene matches: 18. This CDR3 contains 17 residues.

The chain joins TRBV9 to TRBJ2-1; 7 bases are a match to TRBD2. Per germline, CDR1 SGDLS and CDR2 YYNGEE. The CDR3 consists of 15 residues. The trim removed 4 bases at V and 1 base at J, leaving 5 bases unmatched. CDR3 nucleotides: TGTGCCAGCAGCTTACGGGGGGATTCCTACAATGAGCAGTTCTTC. As protein: CASSLRGDSYNEQFF.

This clone was seen a few times. V is TRBV28 and J is TRBJ2-7, with a possible D match to TRBD1 (5 bases). Between the trimmed V and J ends, which lost 6 bases and 0 bases, there was a span of 12 bases. In germline, CDR1 is MDHEN, CDR2 SYDVKM. This CDR3 spans 14 amino acids. CDR3 sequence (DNA): TGTGCCAGCAGAGTAGGGGAAGGCTCCTACGAGCAGTACTTC. It translates to CASRVGEGSYEQYF.

This chain uses TRBV19 with TRBJ2-7; possibly TRBD2 for D (6 bases). The CDR3 has 14 residues. Germline loops: CDR1 LNHDA, CDR2 SQIVND (reference sequence). Trimming stripped 5 bases from V and 2 bases from J, with 13 bases between. CDR3 bases: TGTGCCAGTAGTTACGCGGGACGGACCTACGAGCAGTACTTC. Its translation is CASSYAGRTYEQYF.

The rearrangement uses TRBV18 and TRBJ2-2, with a possible D match to TRBD1 (6 bases). Deletions cut 6 bases from V and 4 bases from J, with 15 bases between. The CDR3 loop spans 15 amino acids. From germline, CDR1 is KGHSH and CDR2 LQKENI. As DNA, the CDR3 is TGTGCCAGCTCCCCTACGACAGGACCCACCGGGGAGCTGTTTTTT. It translates to CASSPTTGPTGELFF.

The chain is built from TRBV6-5 and TRBJ2-7; TRBD2 aligns across 7 bases. Germline values: CDR1 MNHEY, CDR2 SVGAGI. The ends lost 10 bases at V and 3 bases at J; junction bases unmatched: 9. This CDR3 contains 13 residues. The chain's CDR3 is CATKRGLNYEQYF. Here the CDR3 DNA reads TGTGCCACTAAAAGGGGACTAAACTACGAGCAGTACTTC.

This clone was counted a few times. This sequence joins TRBV28 and TRBJ2-7; a possible D gene is TRBD2 (5 bases). The V end lost 4 bases, the J end lost 9 bases, and 10 bases lay between the germline ends. Germline assignment: CDR1 MDHEN and CDR2 SYDVKM. The CDR3 contains 11 residues. CDR3 bases: TGTGCCAGCAGTTCGTCTGGAGGGCAGTACTTC. Its protein is CASSSSGGQYF.

The chain carries TRBV19 and TRBJ2-1; TRBD2 agrees at 8 bases. This CDR3 region has 16 residues. Germline CDR1 reads LNHDA; CDR2 reads SQIVND (reference sequence). The trim removed 3 bases at V and 8 bases at J, leaving 12 bases unmatched. The CDR3 DNA reads as TGTGCCAGTAGTATGGGATTAGCGGGGCGGAGGGATGAGCAGTTCTTC. Its translation is CASSMGLAGRRDEQFF.

The CDR3 nucleotides are TGTGCCACCAGCAGAGATGCAGGGGGCGAGCAGTACTTC. As protein: CATSRDAGGEQYF. This chain links TRBV15 with TRBJ2-7; 7 bases line up with TRBD1. V dropped 0 bases and J dropped 6; count of bases not matched to a gene: 2. CDR3 length equals 13 residues. The germline V gene has CDR1 LNHNV and CDR2 YYDKDF (reference sequence).

J is TRBJ2-2 and V is TRBV30; possible D gene TRBD1, 6 bases. Germline V gene data show CDR1 as GTSNPN and CDR2 as SVGIG (reference sequence). The CDR3 has 15 amino acids. V was clipped by 0 bases and J by 3 bases, with 11 bases between them. DNA of the CDR3: TGTGCCTGGAGTGTCCCGGACAGACACACCGGGGAGCTGTTTTTT. It translates to CAWSVPDRHTGELFF.

The rearrangement links TRBV7-9 to TRBJ2-7; 16 bases agree with TRBD2. Per germline, CDR1 SEHNR and CDR2 FQNEAQ (reference sequence). Trimming at V came to 7 bases and at J to 6 bases, leaving 12 bases not matched to a gene. The CDR3 is 17 residues long. CDR3 nucleotides: TGTGCCAGCAACAGGGGACTAGCGGGAGGGCCGGTCGGCGAGCAGTACTTC. Translation: CASNRGLAGGPVGEQYF.

This clone was seen repeatedly, ten times or more. The genes are TRBV18 and TRBJ2-4; TRBD1 might be the D (6 bases). The CDR3 is 13 residues long. Germline lookup yields CDR1 KGHSH and CDR2 LQKENI. The V gene lost 2 bases and the J gene lost 7 bases, with 9 bases spanning the gap. The DNA for the CDR3 is TGTGCCAGCTCACCATCAGGGGAGAACATTCAGTACTTC. Protein: CASSPSGENIQYF. Using reference TRBV18 and TRBJ2-4 for the parts outside the CDR3, the full variable domain is NAGVMQNPRHLVRRRGQEARLRCSPMKGHSHVYWYRQLPEEGLKFMVYLQKENIIDESGMPKERFSAEFPKEGPSILRIQQVVRGDSAAYFCASSPSGENIQYFGAGTRLSVL.

This clone was observed a handful of times. The chain uses TRBV4-1 and TRBJ1-6, with 8 bases that match TRBD1. The CDR3 sequence is 15 residues long. Germline CDR1 is MGHRA and CDR2 is YSYEKL. Trimming took 4 bases from V and 10 from J; bases not matched to a gene: 9. The CDR3 protein is CASSPLTGVGSPLHF. Here the CDR3 DNA reads TGCGCCAGCAGCCCCTTGACAGGGGTGGGGTCACCCCTCCACTTT.

This chain joins TRBV25-1 and TRBJ2-5; D ambiguous. Trimming took off 2 bases at V and 0 bases at J, with 10 bases between the two ends. There are 15 residues in the CDR3. Germline lookup yields CDR1 MGHDK and CDR2 SYGVNS. CDR3 region: CASSEGSGYQETQYF. In DNA form, the CDR3 reads TGTGCCAGCAGTGAAGGGTCCGGGTACCAAGAGACCCAGTACTTC.

This chain connects TRBV27 to TRBJ2-3; 9 bases align to TRBD1. Germline trimming cut 3 bases from V and 5 bases from J; bases unmatched to any gene: 6. This CDR3 has 15 residues. Per germline, CDR1 MNHEY and CDR2 SMNVEV (reference sequence). As DNA, the CDR3 is TGTGCCAGCAGTTTTTACAGGGGGCGGGGAGATACGCAGTATTTT. It translates to CASSFYRGRGDTQYF.

In its sample, this clone was seen a few times. The chain is built from TRBV28 and TRBJ1-2; 8 bases are a match to TRBD1. This CDR3 spans 15 amino acids. Trimming removed 8 bases from V and 6 bases from J; junction bases left unmatched: 14. Germline V gene data show CDR1 as MDHEN and CDR2 as SYDVKM. The CDR3 nucleotides are TGTGCCAGCGCGAATGCAGGGGGCGCAATAAATGGCTACACCTTC. Protein: CASANAGGAINGYTF.

This chain joins TRBV27 and TRBJ1-2; tentatively, D is TRBD1 (6 bases). CDR1 is MNHEY, CDR2 SMNVEV, per germline (reference sequence). This CDR3 is 16 amino acids long. Between the trimmed V and J ends, which lost 6 bases and 7 bases, there was a span of 24 bases. The CDR3 DNA reads as TGTGCCAGCAGCCCTGGGTCGGACAGCCGCCGAGGTGGCTACACCTTC. It codes for CASSPGSDSRRGGYTF.

This clone was found a few times. This rearrangement joins TRBV29-1 to TRBJ2-7, with a possible D match to TRBD1 (6 bases). Deletions cut 0 bases from V and 6 bases from J, with 24 bases between. Germline V CDR1 and CDR2: SQVTM, ANQGSEA. The CDR3 spans 17 residues. The CDR3 is CSVEELVGGPYGGEQYF. The CDR3 DNA reads as TGCAGCGTTGAAGAACTAGTAGGGGGTCCGTACGGAGGCGAGCAGTACTTC.

This chain links TRBV5-1 with TRBJ2-7; TRBD1 matches at 9 bases. Germline V CDR1 and CDR2: SGHRS, YFSETQ. This CDR3 is built from 20 residues. With 5 bases clipped from V and 0 bases from J, the junction kept 21 bases outside the gene matches. In DNA, the CDR3 is TGCGCCAGCAGTCTTCTCCCCCCCGGGACAGGGATGGCCATCTCCTACGAGCAGTACTTC. It yields the protein CASSLLPPGTGMAISYEQYF. Together with reference TRBV5-1 and TRBJ2-7, the CDR3 gives the full variable domain: KAGVTQTPRYLIKTRGQQVTLSCSPISGHRSVSWYQQTPGQGLQFLFEYFSETQRNKGNFPGRFSGRQFSNSRSEMNVSTLELGDSALYLCASSLLPPGTGMAISYEQYFGPGTRLTVT.